These 28 T cell receptor beta chains originate from one sample sequenced in a study of cytomegalovirus exposure and HLA in healthy donors (dated by TCRdb to 2017 to 2019). The library was made by the immunoSEQ multiplex PCR assay. For the multiplex PCR, a mixture combining 60 forward primers for TCR Vbeta segments and 13 reverse primers for TCR Jbeta segments was used. The clones in this table, taken by TCRdb from immuneACCESS, are in-frame only. Not every clone is retained; where verified, under half of the shortfall comes from an unresolved V gene, and the cause of the rest is unknown. A total of about 210,000 clones appear in this sample, approximately 80% of them only once. The ten most abundant clones make up 2.9% of the sample. The sample was PBMCs. These receptors were collected from a man aged 25 to 40 in good health and CMV-seronegative.

There are a few counts of this clone. CDR3 sequence (DNA): TGTGCCAGCAGCATACAGGTTAGGCATGAGCAGTTCTTC. Protein: CASSIQVRHEQFF. The rearrangement links TRBV7-2 to TRBJ2-1, with D maybe TRBD1 (5 bases). CDR3 length: 13 residues. The V end lost 5 bases, the J end lost 8 bases, and 13 bases lay between the germline ends. Per the germline V gene, CDR1 is SGHTA and CDR2 is FQGNSA.

V and J are TRBV7-9 and TRBJ1-2; 8 nucleotides agree with TRBD1. J gave up 12 bases and V 1 base, and 4 bases lay outside the gene matches. Germline V gene lookup returns CDR1 SEHNR and CDR2 FQNEAQ (reference sequence). This CDR3 contains 12 residues. The CDR3 coding sequence is TGTGCCAGCAGCTTAGGGCAGGGGGCTAACACCTTC. It codes for CASSLGQGANTF.

This clone appeared a single time. V usage is TRBV4-1 and J usage is TRBJ1-5; D is ambiguous. CDR3 length: 15 residues. Germline loops: CDR1 MGHRA, CDR2 YSYEKL. Trimming removed 1 base at V and 0 bases at J, with 7 bases between. The CDR3 region is CASSQGGYSNQPQHF. The CDR3 DNA follows: TGCGCCAGCAGCCAAGGCGGATATAGCAATCAGCCCCAGCATTTT.

This clone turned up a few times. The chain joins TRBV4-2 to TRBJ2-1, with 9 bases lining up with TRBD2. Germline values: CDR1 LGHNA, CDR2 YNFKEQ. This CDR3 has 16 amino acids. V was pared by 0 bases and J by 6 bases, with 6 bases of the junction left unmatched. The CDR3 DNA is TGTGCCAGCAGCCAAGATCCGGGCGGGGGGGGCAATGAGCAGTTCTTC. Its protein product is CASSQDPGGGGNEQFF.

V gene TRBV4-3 combines with J gene TRBJ1-1, with a possible D match to TRBD1 (5 bases). The V end lost 0 bases, the J end lost 10 bases, and 15 bases lay between the germline ends. Germline loops: CDR1 LGHNA, CDR2 YSLEER. The CDR3 is 14 amino acids. Written as DNA, the CDR3 is TGCGCCAGCAGCCAAGATGGGGCGGGGGGTGGAGCTTTCTTT. Protein: CASSQDGAGGGAFF.

The gene calls are TRBV18 and TRBJ1-3, with 8 bases that match TRBD1. Germline CDR1 and CDR2: KGHSH and LQKENI. Germline trimming cut 3 bases from V and 2 bases from J; bases unmatched to any gene: 3. The CDR3 contains 15 residues. DNA for the CDR3: TGTGCCAGCTCACCGTGGGGACAGGCTGGAAACACCATATATTTT. As protein: CASSPWGQAGNTIYF.

The genes are TRBV27 and TRBJ1-6; possibly TRBD1 for D (5 bases). In germline, CDR1 is MNHEY, CDR2 SMNVEV (reference sequence). V dropped 2 bases and J dropped 7 bases, with 12 bases sitting between them. The CDR3 extends over 15 amino acids. CDR3 amino acids: CASSLKQDGNSPLHF. The CDR3 DNA is TGTGCCAGCAGTTTAAAACAGGACGGCAATTCACCCCTCCACTTT.

This chain uses TRBV11-1 with TRBJ2-5, with D possibly TRBD2 on 6 matching bases. The germline V gene encodes CDR1 SGHAT and CDR2 FQDESV (reference sequence). CDR3 length: 14 residues. V lost 4 bases, J lost 2 bases, and 11 bases lay in between. The CDR3 coding sequence is TGTGCCAGCAGCTCCGCAGGACTACAAGAGACCCAGTACTTC. Its translation is CASSSAGLQETQYF. The entire variable domain, with the rest obtained from reference TRBV11-1 and TRBJ2-5, is as follows: EAEVAQSPRYKITEKSQAVAFWCDPISGHATLYWYRQILGQGPELLVQFQDESVVDDSQLPKDRFSAERLKGVDSTLKIQPAELGDSAMYLCASSSAGLQETQYFGPGTRLLVL.

A word on this clone: The junction departs from the called germline gene at one end, perhaps through a read error. V usage is TRBV28 and J usage is TRBJ2-7; the match to TRBD1 covers 10 bases. CDR3 length: 16 amino acids. Per the germline V gene, CDR1 is MDHEN and CDR2 is SYDVKM. The CDR3 sequence is CASSPQGTGAEALDNF. CDR3 sequence (DNA): TGTGCCAGCAGTCCGCAGGGGACAGGGGCCGAAGCACTCGATAACTTC.

The rearrangement uses TRBV9 and TRBJ1-2; D gene unclear. The CDR3 consists of 14 residues. V lost 4 bases, J lost 2 bases, and 12 bases lay in between. CDR1 and CDR2 from the germline V gene are SGDLS and YYNGEE. The chain's CDR3 is CASSPTTGNYGYTF. In DNA form, the CDR3 reads TGTGCCAGCAGCCCAACAACCGGGAACTATGGCTACACCTTC.

This clone was observed a single time. The chain carries TRBV10-2 and TRBJ2-7; TRBD1 agrees at 9 bases. The V and J ends lost 7 bases and 3 bases, in that order; junction bases with no gene match: 7. Germline CDR1 reads WSHSY; CDR2 reads SAAADI. The CDR3 has 14 residues. CDR3 sequence: CASNQQGASYEQYF. The DNA of the CDR3 is TGCGCCAGCAATCAACAGGGGGCCAGCTACGAGCAGTACTTC.

This chain uses TRBV10-1 with TRBJ2-7; D call uncertain. In germline, CDR1 is WNHNN, CDR2 SYGVQD (reference sequence). The CDR3 runs 13 residues. Between the trimmed V and J ends, which lost 1 base and 6 bases, there was a span of 10 bases. CDR3 DNA: TGCGCCAGCAGTGAGTTCCCTTTGAGCGAGCAGTACTTC. Its protein product is CASSEFPLSEQYF.

V gene TRBV5-8 combines with J gene TRBJ2-7, with 9 bases lining up with TRBD1. Germline V gives CDR1 SGHTS, CDR2 YDEGEE. The CDR3 consists of 14 residues. Unmatched junction bases numbered 10, after V lost 6 bases and J lost 6 bases. CDR3 sequence (DNA): TGTGCCAGCACCGTCAGACAGGGGGTTCGCGAGCAGTACTTC. This gives the protein CASTVRQGVREQYF. The complete variable domain, with remaining parts taken from reference TRBV5-8 and TRBJ2-7, reads EAGVTQSPTHLIKTRGQQATLRCSPISGHTSVYWYQQALGLGLQFLLWYDEGEERNRGNFPPRFSGRQFPNYSSELNVNALELEDSALYLCASTVRQGVREQYFGPGTRLTVT.

A word on this clone: The junction departs from germline at one end; a sequencing error may be responsible. V is TRBV7-9 and J is TRBJ1-2; TRBD1 matches at 9 bases. Germline CDR1 and CDR2: SEHNR and FQNEAQ (reference sequence). The CDR3 is 16 amino acids. The CDR3: CSSSSAPGQGFGGYTF. Written as DNA, the CDR3 is TGTTCCAGCAGTTCAGCTCCGGGACAGGGTTTCGGTGGCTACACCTTC.

The rearrangement uses TRBV6-4 and TRBJ2-2; 9 positions agree with TRBD2. The V gene's germline CDR1 is MRHNA and CDR2 SNTAGT. CDR3 length: 17 residues. The V segment lost 5 bases and the J segment 0 bases; nucleotides outside the gene matches: 7. The CDR3 sequence: CASSLMIAGANTGELFF. CDR3 nucleotides: TGTGCCAGCAGTCTGATGATAGCGGGGGCGAACACCGGGGAGCTGTTTTTT.

The chain employs TRBV27 and TRBJ1-2; the match to TRBD1 covers 8 bases. The length of the CDR3 is 14 residues. V dropped 3 bases and J dropped 3; count of bases not matched to a gene: 3. Looked up from germline, CDR1 is MNHEY and CDR2 is SMNVEV (reference sequence). CDR3 DNA: TGTGCCAGCAGTTTTACAGGGGGTCACTATGGCTACACCTTC. The encoded protein is CASSFTGGHYGYTF.

CDR3 in amino acids: CASSLLGAESQPQHF. In DNA form, the CDR3 reads TGCGCCAGCAGCTTGCTGGGGGCAGAAAGCCAGCCCCAGCATTTT. The chain employs TRBV5-1 and TRBJ1-5; maybe TRBD1 (6 bases). Trimming pared 1 base from V and 7 bases from J, leaving 15 bases between. The CDR3 spans 15 residues. Germline CDR1 and CDR2: SGHRS and YFSETQ.

This clone was counted only a few times. The genes are TRBV18 and TRBJ1-4; D call uncertain. CDR1 KGHSH and CDR2 LQKENI come from the germline V gene. The CDR3 runs 13 residues. Deletions cut 6 bases from V and 3 bases from J, with 8 bases between. CDR3 sequence reads: CASSYGSNEKLFF. The CDR3 region has the DNA TGTGCCAGCTCCTACGGGTCTAATGAAAAACTGTTTTTT.

The gene calls are TRBV5-1 and TRBJ2-2, with 9 bases fitting TRBD1. Unmatched junction bases numbered 9, after V lost 2 bases and J lost 7 bases. Germline-derived CDR1 and CDR2 are SGHRS and YFSETQ. CDR3 length equals 16 residues. The CDR3: CASSLAGQGIVGELFF. The DNA of the CDR3 is TGCGCCAGCAGCTTAGCGGGACAGGGAATAGTCGGGGAGCTGTTTTTT. Full variable domain (rest looked up from reference TRBV5-1 and TRBJ2-2): KAGVTQTPRYLIKTRGQQVTLSCSPISGHRSVSWYQQTPGQGLQFLFEYFSETQRNKGNFPGRFSGRQFSNSRSEMNVSTLELGDSALYLCASSLAGQGIVGELFFGEGSRLTVL.

The CDR3 is CASSYWDNMNTEAFF. The CDR3 DNA reads as TGTGCCAGCAGTTACTGGGACAACATGAACACTGAAGCTTTCTTT. This chain uses TRBV6-5 with TRBJ1-1; D may be TRBD1 (6 bases). Trimming removed 1 base at V and 0 bases at J, with 9 bases between. From germline, CDR1 is MNHEY and CDR2 SVGAGI. This CDR3 spans 15 amino acids.

The chain recombines TRBV18 with TRBJ2-7; weak D call: TRBD2 (5 bases). The V end lost 5 bases, the J end lost 3 bases, and 8 bases lay between the germline ends. There are 12 residues in the CDR3. The germline CDR1 and CDR2 sequences are KGHSH and LQKENI. The CDR3 nucleotides are TGTGCCAGCTCAGGGAGCCACTACGAGCAGTACTTC. Protein product: CASSGSHYEQYF. Variable domain in full (rest from reference TRBV18 and TRBJ2-7): NAGVMQNPRHLVRRRGQEARLRCSPMKGHSHVYWYRQLPEEGLKFMVYLQKENIIDESGMPKERFSAEFPKEGPSILRIQQVVRGDSAAYFCASSGSHYEQYFGPGTRLTVT.

The V and J genes are TRBV5-1 and TRBJ2-3, with 11 positions matching TRBD2. Germline V gives CDR1 SGHRS, CDR2 YFSETQ. V gave up 0 bases and J gave up 7 bases; unmatched junction bases: 1. The CDR3 totals 14 residues. CDR3 residues: CASSLGTSGYTQYF. The CDR3 DNA sequence: TGCGCCAGCAGCTTGGGGACTAGCGGGTATACGCAGTATTTT.

The V call is TRBV7-8, the J call TRBJ1-6, with TRBD1 identical over 7 bases. J gave up 7 bases and V 5 bases, and 11 bases lay outside the gene matches. CDR3 length: 16 amino acids. Germline V gives CDR1 SGHVS, CDR2 FQNEAQ. CDR3 DNA sequence: TGTGCCAGCAGCGGATACCGGGACAGAGTAAATTCACCCCTCCACTTT. Residues: CASSGYRDRVNSPLHF.

The rearrangement joins TRBV5-5 to TRBJ2-1; 9 bases match TRBD1. The CDR3 length is 16 residues. Germline values: CDR1 SGHKS, CDR2 YYEKEE (reference sequence). The trim removed 6 bases at V and 3 bases at J, leaving 10 bases unmatched. The CDR3 spells CASTPPGQGDYNEQFF. The DNA for the CDR3 is TGTGCCAGCACCCCCCCGGGACAGGGTGACTACAATGAGCAGTTCTTC.

The CDR3 is CASSQDPLNQPQHF. CDR3 DNA: TGCGCCAGCAGCCAAGATCCCCTCAATCAGCCCCAGCATTTT. The chain employs TRBV4-1 and TRBJ1-5; D gene ambiguous. V was shortened by 0 bases and J by 3 bases, with 6 bases between the two germline ends. Germline-derived CDR1 and CDR2 are MGHRA and YSYEKL. The CDR3 totals 14 residues.

The chain recombines TRBV4-1 with TRBJ1-4; D not resolved. Germline CDR1 MGHRA, CDR2 YSYEKL. This CDR3 spans 14 amino acids. V dropped 1 base and J dropped 7 bases, with 10 bases sitting between them. The CDR3: CASSQVPGFEKLFF. In DNA, the CDR3 is TGCGCCAGCAGCCAAGTGCCGGGGTTTGAAAAACTGTTTTTT.

The chain is built from TRBV6-5 and TRBJ2-5; perhaps TRBD2 as D (6 bases). The ends were cut back, 5 bases at V and 5 bases at J, with 18 bases in the middle. The germline V gene has CDR1 MNHEY and CDR2 SVGAGI. The CDR3 contains 15 residues. CDR3 residues: CASSGLGLLRETQYF. The DNA for the CDR3 is TGTGCCAGCAGTGGACTGGGACTGCTCAGGGAGACCCAGTACTTC.

J is TRBJ2-7 and V is TRBV5-5, with 9 positions matching TRBD2. Germline trimming cut 0 bases from V and 1 base from J; bases unmatched to any gene: 2. There are 15 residues in the CDR3. CDR1 is SGHKS and CDR2 is YYEKEE in the germline V gene (reference sequence). The CDR3 DNA follows: TGTGCCAGCAGCTTGGATCTAGCGGGGTCCTACGAGCAGTACTTC. This translates into CASSLDLAGSYEQYF. Together with reference TRBV5-5 and TRBJ2-7, the CDR3 gives the full variable domain: DAGVTQSPTHLIKTRGQQVTLRCSPISGHKSVSWYQQVLGQGPQFIFQYYEKEERGRGNFPDRFSARQFPNYSSELNVNALLLGDSALYLCASSLDLAGSYEQYFGPGTRLTVT.